The 22 T cell receptor beta chains reported below all come from one sample, sequenced in a study of T cell changes during pregnancy in multiple sclerosis. Some clones are missing from TCRdb's copy, which holds only in-frame ones; the method was immunoSEQ multiplex PCR. The table has 67,000 or so clones, around 94% seen once. This specimen consisted of CD8+ T cells from peripheral blood mononuclear cells, obtained in the third trimester of pregnancy. These receptors were obtained from a female donor in good health, enrolled as a control in a pregnancy study.

The gene calls are TRBV6-6 and TRBJ2-3; TRBD1 matches 8 bases. Germline V CDR1 and CDR2: MNHNY, SVGAGI (reference sequence). There are 15 residues in the CDR3. Unmatched junction bases numbered 9, after V lost 6 bases and J lost 4 bases. In DNA, the CDR3 is TGTGCCAGCAGCGAGACAGGGGAAATCTCAGATACGCAGTATTTT. Translating it yields CASSETGEISDTQYF.

The chain combines TRBV27 with TRBJ1-5, with 9 bases fitting TRBD1. The CDR3 length is 17 residues. J gave up 4 bases and V 10 bases, and 17 bases lay outside the gene matches. CDR1 MNHEY and CDR2 SMNVEV come from the germline V gene (reference sequence). CDR3 region: CATLPDNRGLKNQPQHF. The CDR3, as DNA: TGTGCCACCCTACCCGACAACAGGGGGCTGAAGAATCAGCCCCAGCATTTT.

This chain links TRBV7-3 with TRBJ2-4; 7 nucleotides align to TRBD1. V lost 1 base, J lost 8 bases, and 2 bases stayed unmatched. This CDR3 spans 13 amino acids. Germline assignment: CDR1 SGHTA and CDR2 FQGTGA. CDR3 DNA sequence: TGTGCCAGCAGCTTAATGCAGGGGGACATTCAGTACTTC. This encodes CASSLMQGDIQYF.

V is TRBV5-6 and J is TRBJ1-6; D gene uncertain. Germline assignment: CDR1 SGHDT and CDR2 YYEEEE. The CDR3 loop spans 12 amino acids. V was cut by 5 bases and J by 11 bases, with 11 bases left in between. The CDR3 sequence: CASSGHGTPLHF. In DNA, the CDR3 is TGTGCCAGCAGTGGGCACGGGACACCCCTCCACTTT.

Worth noting for this clone: Additional DNA sequences in this sample encode the identical CDR3. The V gene is TRBV9, the J gene TRBJ2-3; 12 bases map to TRBD2. The J segment lost 1 base and the V segment lost 3 bases, leaving 0 bases of the junction unmatched. This CDR3 region has 15 residues. The germline CDR1 and CDR2 sequences are SGDLS and YYNGEE. DNA of the CDR3: TGTGCCAGCAGCGCTAGCGGGGGGGGCACAGATACGCAGTATTTT. Translation: CASSASGGGTDTQYF.

V is TRBV5-6 and J is TRBJ1-2; tentatively, D is TRBD1 (5 bases). Germline values: CDR1 SGHDT, CDR2 YYEEEE. V was cut by 0 bases and J by 3 bases, with 12 bases left in between. CDR3 length: 15 amino acids. The CDR3 sequence: CASSLAAGQDYGYTF. The DNA of the CDR3 is TGTGCCAGCAGCTTGGCCGCGGGGCAGGACTATGGCTACACCTTC. Together with reference TRBV5-6 and TRBJ1-2, the CDR3 gives the full variable domain: DAGVTQSPTHLIKTRGQQVTLRCSPKSGHDTVSWYQQALGQGPQFIFQYYEEEERQRGNFPDRFSGHQFPNYSSELNVNALLLGDSALYLCASSLAAGQDYGYTFGSGTRLTVV.

This CDR3 is CAWTSGQGANEQYF. The CDR3 DNA sequence: TGTGCCTGGACCTCCGGGCAGGGGGCCAACGAGCAGTACTTC. The chain carries TRBV30 and TRBJ2-7; the match to TRBD1 covers 8 bases. The trim removed 4 bases at V and 5 bases at J, leaving 10 bases unmatched. CDR1 is GTSNPN and CDR2 is SVGIG in the germline V gene (reference sequence). The CDR3 is made up of 14 amino acids.

The count of this clone is one. The J gene is TRBJ2-2, the V gene TRBV19, with 7 bases that match TRBD1. This CDR3 is built from 15 residues. With V trimmed by 6 bases and J by 0 bases, 4 bases remained unmatched. Germline V gene data show CDR1 as LNHDA and CDR2 as SQIVND (reference sequence). The DNA for the CDR3 is TGTGCCAGTAGCCTGGGACAGACGAACACCGGGGAGCTGTTTTTT. Translating it yields CASSLGQTNTGELFF.

The V gene is TRBV7-9, the J gene TRBJ2-1, with TRBD1 matching over 7 bases. The V gene end was trimmed by 5 bases and the J gene end by 5 bases; junction bases not matched to a gene: 9. The CDR3 sequence is 15 residues long. Germline CDR1 is SEHNR and CDR2 is FQNEAQ (reference sequence). The CDR3 region has the DNA TGTGCCAGCAGCCTTCAGACCGGGACAGACAATGAGCAGTTCTTC. Amino acids: CASSLQTGTDNEQFF.

The chain combines TRBV7-9 with TRBJ2-1, with TRBD2 identical over 15 bases. The junction had 10 bases not matched to a gene; V was cut back by 5 bases and J by 5 bases. The CDR3 is 18 residues long. CDR1 and CDR2 from the germline V gene are SEHNR and FQNEAQ (reference sequence). In DNA form, the CDR3 reads TGTGCCAGCAGCCCCAACGGACTAGCGGGGGGGGAGCACAATGAGCAGTTCTTC. Its protein product is CASSPNGLAGGEHNEQFF.

This chain connects TRBV7-2 to TRBJ2-1; D perhaps matches TRBD2 (5 bases). Germline CDR1 is SGHTA and CDR2 is FQGNSA. This CDR3 comprises 14 residues. Trimming pared 3 bases from V and 8 bases from J, leaving 14 bases between. CDR3 in DNA: TGTGCCAGCAGCTTCGGGGATTCGCGTTATGAGCAGTTCTTC. This codes for CASSFGDSRYEQFF.

The V gene is TRBV19, the J gene TRBJ2-1, with TRBD2 matching 8 bases. The V segment lost 3 bases and the J segment 6 bases; nucleotides outside the gene matches: 7. The germline CDR1 and CDR2 sequences are LNHDA and SQIVND (reference sequence). This CDR3 contains 15 residues. CDR3 residues: CASSIEAGDRNEQFF. As DNA, the CDR3 is TGTGCCAGTAGTATCGAAGCGGGGGACCGCAATGAGCAGTTCTTC.

The genes are TRBV5-8 and TRBJ2-1, with D perhaps TRBD2 (5 bases). Germline CDR1 is SGHTS and CDR2 is YDEGEE. This CDR3 has 15 amino acids. The V and J ends lost 2 bases and 2 bases respectively, with 11 bases between them. The DNA of the CDR3 is TGTGCCAGCAGCTTATCGGGGTTTCCCTACAATGAGCAGTTCTTC. Protein: CASSLSGFPYNEQFF.

The chain carries TRBV29-1 and TRBJ1-1, with TRBD1 matching 9 bases. V gave up 2 bases and J gave up 5 bases; unmatched junction bases: 9. The CDR3 covers 15 residues. Germline V gene sequence: CDR1 SQVTM, CDR2 ANQGSEA. CDR3: CSVELTDRGVTEAFF. The CDR3 DNA reads as TGCAGCGTTGAACTTACCGACAGGGGGGTTACTGAAGCTTTCTTT.

This rearrangement joins TRBV19 to TRBJ1-5; D uncertain. Trimming removed 3 bases at V and 4 bases at J, with 16 bases between. Germline lookup yields CDR1 LNHDA and CDR2 SQIVND (reference sequence). The CDR3 sequence is 16 residues long. The CDR3 DNA is TGTGCCAGTAGTATTATGACTTTTCCCCGTAATCAGCCCCAGCATTTT. The encoded protein is CASSIMTFPRNQPQHF.

The gene calls are TRBV2 and TRBJ2-2, with D tentatively TRBD1 (5 bases). V was clipped by 5 bases and J by 5 bases, with 9 bases between them. In germline, CDR1 is SNHLY, CDR2 FYNNEI. This CDR3 comprises 13 residues. This CDR3 reads CASSQRQTGELFF. Written as DNA, the CDR3 is TGTGCCAGCAGTCAGAGACAGACCGGGGAGCTGTTTTTT. The full variable domain, rest sourced from reference TRBV2 and TRBJ2-2, is EPEVTQTPSHQVTQMGQEVILRCVPISNHLYFYWYRQILGQKVEFLVSFYNNEISEKSEIFDDQFSVERPDGSNFTLKIRSTKLEDSAMYFCASSQRQTGELFFGEGSRLTVL.

The chain combines TRBV27 with TRBJ2-7, with TRBD2 as a possible D gene (6 bases). Trimming took off 5 bases at V and 3 bases at J, with 14 bases between the two ends. CDR1 and CDR2 from the germline V gene are MNHEY and SMNVEV (reference sequence). The CDR3 is 14 residues long. The chain's CDR3 is CASSMGPDYYEQYF. For the CDR3, the DNA is TGTGCCAGCAGTATGGGACCGGACTACTACGAGCAGTACTTC.

This clone was detected only once. The chain employs TRBV27 and TRBJ2-2; TRBD2 agrees at 9 bases. The V segment lost 5 bases and the J segment 5 bases; nucleotides outside the gene matches: 6. From germline, CDR1 is MNHEY and CDR2 SMNVEV (reference sequence). CDR3 length: 15 amino acids. The CDR3 nucleotides are TGTGCCAGCAGTCTCAGCGGGGGGTATACCGGGGAGCTGTTTTTT. This codes for CASSLSGGYTGELFF.

This chain joins TRBV27 and TRBJ2-3; D is undetermined. V lost 2 bases to trimming and J lost 2 bases, with 5 bases between them. CDR1 MNHEY and CDR2 SMNVEV come from the germline V gene (reference sequence). The CDR3 covers 13 residues. The CDR3 reads CASSLTVTDTQYF. The CDR3 DNA reads TGTGCCAGCAGTTTAACAGTCACAGATACGCAGTATTTT.

The chain carries TRBV29-1 and TRBJ1-2; perhaps TRBD1 as D (6 bases). Trimming cost V 5 bases and J 1 base, with 14 bases left between them. CDR1 is SQVTM, CDR2 ANQGSEA, per germline. The CDR3 is made up of 14 amino acids. CDR3 residues: CSVPGAGYNYGYTF. The DNA of the CDR3 is TGCAGCGTTCCAGGGGCAGGTTATAACTATGGCTACACCTTC.

The chain couples TRBV27 to TRBJ2-5; 10 bases agree with TRBD1. The CDR3 consists of 15 residues. J gave up 5 bases and V 3 bases, and 6 bases lay outside the gene matches. The V gene's germline CDR1 is MNHEY and CDR2 SMNVEV (reference sequence). CDR3 sequence reads: CASSLTGGLGETQYF. In nucleotides, the CDR3 is TGTGCCAGCAGTTTGACAGGGGGCTTGGGGGAGACCCAGTACTTC.

The chain combines TRBV5-8 with TRBJ1-6; 9 bases align to TRBD1. The CDR3 runs to 15 residues. Looked up from germline, CDR1 is SGHTS and CDR2 is YDEGEE. V shed 0 bases and J 7 bases; nucleotides not matched to a gene: 2. CDR3 in DNA: TGTGCCAGCAGCTTGGGACAGGGGGTGAATTCACCCCTCCACTTT. Translation: CASSLGQGVNSPLHF.